A selection of T cell receptor beta chains follows, all from one sample in a study of blood T cell repertoires in COVID-19. Generated by immunoSEQ multiplex PCR, the TCRdb table keeps only in-frame clones and is missing some. Of 200,000 or so clones in the sample, around nine tenths were seen once. Sequencing was done on a sample of PBMCs or T cells enriched from blood (not recorded which). All receptors derive from a man younger than 45 in a cohort exposed to, infected with or recovered from COVID-19 (not recorded which). CDR3s include the opening cysteine and the closing phenylalanine or tryptophan. The order of the fields is J gene, V gene, clone size, D gene, CDR3 DNA, CDR3 protein. A D gene is named only where the DNA matches it firmly. Some rows mark clone size as missing; the rest say once, few, many or name a class of expanded clone.

>TRBJ2-2|TRBV5-4|.|.
TGTGCCAGCAGCTCGGTGGGAGCCGGGGAGCTGTTTTTT
CASSSVGAGELFF
>TRBJ2-2|TRBV6-5|.|.
TGTGCCAGCAGACCGGGTGGGAGCGGGGAGCTGTTTTTT
CASRPGGSGELFF
>TRBJ1-6|TRBV19|many|.
TGTGCCACCGGCTCCTATAATTCACCCCTCCACTTT
CATGSYNSPLHF
>TRBJ2-7|TRBV4-2|many|TRBD1
TGTGCCAGCAGCCTGGACAGGGGCGGCTCCGAGCAGTACTTC
CASSLDRGGSEQYF
>TRBJ2-7|TRBV27|.|TRBD2
TGTGCCAGCAGTCCCCGCCCCATCCTAGCGGGAACGGGCGAGCAGTACTTC
CASSPRPILAGTGEQYF
>TRBJ2-2|TRBV11-2|.|TRBD2
TGTGCCAGCAGCTTAGTCCTAGCGGTCACCGGGGAGCTGTTTTTT
CASSLVLAVTGELFF
>TRBJ2-2|TRBV7-7|.|TRBD1
TGTGCTAGCAGCTTACTAAGGACAGGGGGTAGAACCGGGGAGCTGTTTTTT
CASSLLRTGGRTGELFF
>TRBJ1-1|TRBV14|.|.
TGTGCCAGCAGCCGGCCGGGGCGGGGATGGGCTTTCTTT
CASSRPGRGWAFF
>TRBJ1-4|TRBV28|.|TRBD1
TGTGCCAGCACCCCGGGACAGGTGAATGAAAAACTGTTTTTT
CASTPGQVNEKLFF
>TRBJ2-1|TRBV9|.|TRBD2
TGTGCCAGCAGCCGGGGACTAGCGGGAGGGCCGGGGAATGAGCAGTTCTTC
CASSRGLAGGPGNEQFF
>TRBJ1-6|TRBV11-2|.|.
TGTGCCAGCAGCCCCCGGGGGGGCTGGAATTCACCCCTCCACTTT
CASSPRGGWNSPLHF
>TRBJ2-3|TRBV19|few|.
TGTGCCAGTAGAAGCGGGAGCACAGATACGCAGTATTTT
CASRSGSTDTQYF
>TRBJ1-1|TRBV5-4|.|TRBD1
TGTGCCAGCAGCCTACCCGGACAGGGAAAAACTGAAGCTTTCTTT
CASSLPGQGKTEAFF
>TRBJ2-7|TRBV27|.|TRBD2
TGTGCCAGCAGTCAGCGGACTAGTCGCGAGCAGTACTTC
CASSQRTSREQYF
>TRBJ2-1|TRBV10-1|.|.
TGCGCCAGCAGTGAAGTCTCGGGGGCCTACAATGAGCAGTTCTTC
CASSEVSGAYNEQFF
>TRBJ2-5|TRBV12-3/TRBV12-4|few|.
TGTGCCAGCACCTCGACTGGAGGCGAGACCCAGTACTTC
CASTSTGGETQYF
>TRBJ1-5|TRBV6-1|.|.
TGTGCCAGCAGTGAAGCGAGACCATGGGCATCGCAGCCCCAGCATTTT
CASSEARPWASQPQHF
>TRBJ2-1|TRBV28|medium-sized|.
TGTGCCTCCCGGACCCTTAGCGACTACAATGAGCAGTTCTTC
CASRTLSDYNEQFF
>TRBJ2-1|TRBV5-4|.|TRBD2
TGTGCCAGCAGCTACCGGGGCGGGAGCTCCTACAATGAGCAGTTCTTC
CASSYRGGSSYNEQFF
>TRBJ2-2|TRBV19|.|TRBD1
TGTGCCAGTAGTAAAACAGGGGGCGCACGGGCCGGGGAGCTGTTTTTT
CASSKTGGARAGELFF
>TRBJ1-1|TRBV5-1|.|.
TGCGCCAGCAGCTATACGAGGGAGACTGAAGCTTTCTTT
CASSYTRETEAFF
>TRBJ2-1|TRBV6-2/TRBV6-3|.|.
TGTGCCAGCAGTTACTCATCCAGGGTCTTGCAGTTCTTC
CASSYSSRVLQFF
>TRBJ1-5|TRBV19|.|.
TGTGCCAGTAGTGCCCAGATGAATCAGCCCCAGCATTTT
CASSAQMNQPQHF
>TRBJ1-6|TRBV7-3|.|.
TGTGCCAGCAGCCCGACAGTTGGAAGTTCACCCCTCCACTTT
CASSPTVGSSPLHF
>TRBJ2-2|TRBV5-1|.|.
TGCGCCAGCAGCTTCATTGGCTACAGGGTTGTACACACCGGGGAGCTGTTTTTT
CASSFIGYRVVHTGELFF
>TRBJ1-5|TRBV6-1|.|TRBD1
TGTGCCAGCAGTGAACCTTCAGGGGGCTTCAATCAGCCCCAGCATTTT
CASSEPSGGFNQPQHF
>TRBJ1-2|TRBV2|.|TRBD1
TGTGCCAGCAGTGCGAGACAGGGACTTTCTAACTATGGCTACACCTTC
CASSARQGLSNYGYTF
>TRBJ2-2|TRBV29-1|.|TRBD2
TGCAGCGTTAACCTACTAGCGGGAGAGACCGGGGAGCTGTTTTTT
CSVNLLAGETGELFF
>TRBJ2-1|TRBV2|.|.
TGTGCCAGCAGTAGTTCAGGTGAGCAGTTCTTC
CASSSSGEQFF
>TRBJ2-5|TRBV6-2/TRBV6-3|.|.
TGTGCCAGCAGTTACTCGGCGAACCGAGCGCGGAAAGAGACCCAGTACTTC
CASSYSANRARKETQYF
>TRBJ2-7|TRBV14|.|.
TGTGCCAGCAGCCAAGTGGAGGGCGGCCCCTACGAGCAGTACTTC
CASSQVEGGPYEQYF
>TRBJ2-2|TRBV25-1|.|.
TGTGCCAGCAGTCTAAGAGGGCCCCCGAACACCGGGGAGCTGTTTTTT
CASSLRGPPNTGELFF
>TRBJ1-3|TRBV25-1|.|.
TGTGCCAGCAGTGCCCGACGAGGGTCATACTCTGGAAACACCATATATTTT
CASSARRGSYSGNTIYF
>TRBJ2-5|TRBV21-1|.|.
TGTGCCAGCAGCAAAGTCCCAGACAGGAAGGGCAATTGCGAGACCCAGTACTTC
CASSKVPDRKGNCETQYF
>TRBJ2-3|TRBV4-2|.|TRBD2
TGTGCCAGCAGACGACTAGCGGATACGGGTACGCAGTATTTT
CASRRLADTGTQYF
>TRBJ2-2|TRBV4-1|few|TRBD1
TGCGCCAGCAGCCAAGCGGACAGGGCTACCGGGGAGCTGTTTTTT
CASSQADRATGELFF
>TRBJ2-7|TRBV3-1/TRBV3-2|.|TRBD1
TGTGCCAGCAGCTCTCCGGGACAGGGGGCATACGAGCAGTACTTC
CASSSPGQGAYEQYF
>TRBJ2-1|TRBV3-1/TRBV3-2|once|TRBD2
TGTGCCAGCAGCCAACCTAGCGGGACGTACAATGAGCAGTTCTTC
CASSQPSGTYNEQFF
>TRBJ2-1|TRBV7-6|.|TRBD2
TGTGCCAGCAGCTTAATTACTTCGGGAGGACTAGCGGGAGATGAGCAGTTCTTC
CASSLITSGGLAGDEQFF
>TRBJ2-3|TRBV5-6|once|.
TGTGCCGCTGCCCGCCAGGGACTTAGCACAGATACGCAGTATTTT
CAAARQGLSTDTQYF
>TRBJ2-1|TRBV4-1|.|TRBD2
TGCGCCAGCAGACTAGCGGGAGGACACAATGAGCAGTTCTTC
CASRLAGGHNEQFF
>TRBJ2-7|TRBV3-1/TRBV3-2|.|.
TGTGCCAGCAGCCAATGGGGGGAGAACGAGCAGTACTTC
CASSQWGENEQYF
>TRBJ1-2|TRBV6-1|once|TRBD1
TGTGCCAGCAGTGACGGGACAGGGGATAGTAATGGCTACACCTTC
CASSDGTGDSNGYTF
>TRBJ2-7|TRBV9|.|TRBD2
TGTGCCAGCAGCGGCGGGACTAGCGGGAATCGATACGAGCAGTACTTC
CASSGGTSGNRYEQYF
>TRBJ2-1|TRBV4-1|.|TRBD2
TGCGCCAGCAGCCAACACGCCGGGACTAGCGGCTTTAGCTCCTACAATGAGCAGTTCTTC
CASSQHAGTSGFSSYNEQFF
>TRBJ1-5|TRBV6-5|.|.
TGTGCCAGCAGGAAACAGGGAACGAACAATCAGCCCCAGCATTTT
CASRKQGTNNQPQHF